This passage covers 28 T cell receptor beta chains from one sample sequenced in a study of monozygotic twins with inflammatory bowel disease. TCRdb reprocessed the 5' RACE reads and reports one entry per CDR3 protein, with no DNA. This sample contains more than 300,000 distinct CDR3 sequences. Source material: blood. The origin of the receptors is a human donor with ulcerative colitis or Crohn's disease, or a healthy co-twin of an affected twin (not recorded which).

This chain uses TRBV4-2 with TRBJ1-2. The CDR3 has 15 amino acids. Germline V gene data show CDR1 as LGHNA and CDR2 as YNFKEQ. The CDR3 region is CASSQDKAGTSIDTF.

The chain joins TRBV5-6 to TRBJ2-1; TCRdb picks TRBD2, but there is no DNA to check that call. CDR1 is SGHDT, CDR2 YYEEEE, per germline. This CDR3 region has 15 residues. The CDR3 sequence: CASSPSSGLYNEQFF.

The rearrangement links TRBV29-1 to TRBJ2-7; TCRdb reports TRBD1, a call that lacks DNA to check it against. The CDR3 contains 14 residues. Looked up from germline, CDR1 is SQVTM and CDR2 is ANQGSEA. The CDR3: CSVATSTGAYEQYF.

The rearrangement joins TRBV6-6 to TRBJ2-3; TCRdb designates TRBD1, a call that cannot be tested without DNA. The CDR3 is 13 residues long. The germline CDR1 and CDR2 sequences are MNHNY and SVGAGI (reference sequence). The CDR3 reads CASRGGSTDTQYF.

The rearrangement links TRBV7-8 to TRBJ2-7; the D gene TCRdb calls, TRBD2, cannot be checked with no DNA. The CDR3 contains 15 residues. Germline-derived CDR1 and CDR2 are SGHVS and FQNEAQ. CDR3: CASSLPFSRAYEQYF.

The V call is TRBV7-9, the J call TRBJ2-1; TCRdb calls TRBD2, which cannot be checked without DNA. The CDR3 is made up of 17 amino acids. Germline V lookup: CDR1 SEHNR, CDR2 FQNEAQ (reference sequence). The chain's CDR3 is CASSIRLAGSPGNEQFF.

CDR3 amino acids: CASSLWTSGDTDTQYF. The V gene is TRBV28, the J gene TRBJ2-3; TCRdb picks TRBD2, but there is no DNA to check that call. The CDR3 length is 16 residues. Germline V gene lookup returns CDR1 MDHEN and CDR2 SYDVKM.

The rearrangement uses TRBV7-9 and TRBJ1-4; TCRdb lists TRBD1, though no DNA is available to test this call. The CDR3 length is 15 residues. Germline-derived CDR1 and CDR2 are SEHNR and FQNEAQ (reference sequence). CDR3 protein: CASSSRTGMGEKLFF.

The chain links TRBV29-1 to TRBJ1-6; the D gene TCRdb calls, TRBD1, cannot be checked with no DNA. Germline V gene lookup returns CDR1 SQVTM and CDR2 ANQGSEA. This CDR3 spans 11 amino acids. The CDR3 sequence is CSVNRGTPLHF.

This chain connects TRBV7-2 to TRBJ2-2; without DNA, the TCRdb call of TRBD1 cannot be checked. Germline lookup yields CDR1 SGHTA and CDR2 FQGNSA. The CDR3 has 14 amino acids. The CDR3 protein is CASSLRDRPGELFF.

The genes are TRBV5-1 and TRBJ1-1; the D call of TRBD1 rests on TCRdb alone, since no DNA is present to check it. The CDR3 is 14 amino acids. Germline V gene lookup returns CDR1 SGHRS and CDR2 YFSETQ. The CDR3 protein is CASSLGTGTTEAFF.

The chain couples TRBV27 to TRBJ2-6; TCRdb proposes TRBD2, but this gene call is untestable without DNA. This CDR3 region has 17 residues. CDR1 MNHEY and CDR2 SMNVEV come from the germline V gene (reference sequence). The CDR3: CASSLIGSGAGANVLTF.

The V and J genes are TRBV5-4 and TRBJ2-7; TCRdb names TRBD2, which stays unverified in the absence of DNA. The CDR3 consists of 15 residues. CDR1 SGHNT and CDR2 YYREEE come from the germline V gene (reference sequence). Here the CDR3 reads CASSPGATSEYEQYF. Looking up the rest from reference TRBV5-4 and TRBJ2-7 gives the full variable domain: ETGVTQSPTHLIKTRGQQVTLRCSSQSGHNTVSWYQQALGQGPQFIFQYYREEENGRGNFPPRFSGLQFPNYSSELNVNALELDDSALYLCASSPGATSEYEQYFGPGTRLTVT.

The rearrangement uses TRBV11-2 and TRBJ2-3; TCRdb lists TRBD2, though no DNA is available to test this call. The CDR3 loop spans 19 amino acids. Germline V gene lookup returns CDR1 SGHAT and CDR2 FQNNGV. CDR3 amino acids: CATSLKSPYGGASTDTQYF. The entire variable domain, with the rest obtained from reference TRBV11-2 and TRBJ2-3, is as follows: EAGVAQSPRYKIIEKRQSVAFWCNPISGHATLYWYQQILGQGPKLLIQFQNNGVVDDSQLPKDRFSAERLKGVDSTLKIQPAKLEDSAVYLCATSLKSPYGGASTDTQYFGPGTRLTVL.

This chain uses TRBV5-1 with TRBJ2-7; TCRdb indicates TRBD1, and absent DNA this call remains unverified. The CDR3 length is 13 residues. CDR1 is SGHRS, CDR2 YFSETQ, per germline. The CDR3 is CASSLSGVDEQYF.

The genes are TRBV7-9 and TRBJ2-1. This CDR3 spans 16 amino acids. Germline CDR1 and CDR2: SEHNR and FQNEAQ (reference sequence). The CDR3 region is CASSLFLGNIYNEQFF. The variable domain in full, completed from reference TRBV7-9 and TRBJ2-1, reads DTGVSQNPRHKITKRGQNVTFRCDPISEHNRLYWYRQTLGQGPEFLTYFQNEAQLEKSRLLSDRFSAERPKGSFSTLEIQRTEQGDSAMYLCASSLFLGNIYNEQFFGPGTRLTVL.

The chain is built from TRBV7-6 and TRBJ2-7; TCRdb picks TRBD1, but there is no DNA to check that call. The germline gives CDR1 SGHVS, CDR2 FNYEAQ. The CDR3 is made up of 14 amino acids. The CDR3 region is CASSLVGGGYEQYF.

The CDR3 here is CASSYSWGSLGNEQFF. This chain links TRBV6-2 or TRBV6-3 with TRBJ2-1; TCRdb names TRBD1, which stays unverified in the absence of DNA. CDR1 is MNHEY, CDR2 SVGEGT, per germline. The CDR3 consists of 16 residues.

The rearrangement uses TRBV11-2 and TRBJ2-5. This CDR3 region has 12 residues. CDR1 is SGHAT and CDR2 is FQNNGV in the germline V gene. CDR3 region: CASSLGEETQYF.

The rearrangement links TRBV5-8 to TRBJ2-2. Germline V gives CDR1 SGHTS, CDR2 YDEGEE. The CDR3 consists of 14 residues. The CDR3 protein is CASSLIAHSGELFF.

The gene calls are TRBV20-1 and TRBJ2-5; TCRdb returns TRBD2, unconfirmable since there is no DNA. This CDR3 is built from 15 residues. Germline assignment: CDR1 DFQATT and CDR2 SNEGSKA (reference sequence). The CDR3 reads CSANAKGLVRETQYF.

The rearrangement uses TRBV7-2 and TRBJ2-5. The CDR3 spans 15 residues. Germline-derived CDR1 and CDR2 are SGHTA and FQGNSA. This chain's CDR3 is CASSLGRNGWETQYF.

The V call is TRBV19, the J call TRBJ2-2; TCRdb names TRBD2, which stays unverified in the absence of DNA. This CDR3 has 14 residues. From germline, CDR1 is LNHDA and CDR2 SQIVND (reference sequence). The chain's CDR3 is CASSWDLNTGELFF.

The V and J genes are TRBV29-1 and TRBJ2-2; TCRdb selects TRBD1, and the lack of DNA leaves this call unchecked. CDR3 size: 13 residues. The V gene's germline CDR1 is SQVTM and CDR2 ANQGSEA. This CDR3 is CSTGEPYTGELFF.

This chain connects TRBV9 to TRBJ2-1; the TCRdb D gene call, TRBD1, has no DNA to confirm it. CDR1 and CDR2 from the germline V gene are SGDLS and YYNGEE. The CDR3 is made up of 12 amino acids. The CDR3 loop reads CASSPGYREQFF.

The rearrangement uses TRBV19 and TRBJ1-3; TCRdb's D call of TRBD1 is untestable without DNA. The CDR3 covers 15 residues. Germline CDR1 is LNHDA and CDR2 is SQIVND (reference sequence). The CDR3: CASTLRLYSGNTIYF. Complete variable domain (other parts from reference TRBV19 and TRBJ1-3): DGGITQSPKYLFRKEGQNVTLSCEQNLNHDAMYWYRQDPGQGLRLIYYSQIVNDFQKGDIAEGYSVSREKKESFPLTVTSAQKNPTAFYLCASTLRLYSGNTIYFGEGSWLTVV.

The gene calls are TRBV5-1 and TRBJ1-1. This CDR3 has 15 residues. Germline loops: CDR1 SGHRS, CDR2 YFSETQ. The chain's CDR3 is CASSLVVSGNTEAFF.

CDR3 region: CASSSAGTANTGELFF. The V call is TRBV7-6, the J call TRBJ2-2. The CDR3 length is 16 residues. Germline V gene sequence: CDR1 SGHVS, CDR2 FNYEAQ. The whole variable domain, filled in from reference TRBV7-6 and TRBJ2-2, reads GAGVSQSPRYKVTKRGQDVALRCDPISGHVSLYWYRQALGQGPEFLTYFNYEAQQDKSGLPNDRFSAERPEGSISTLTIQRTEQRDSAMYRCASSSAGTANTGELFFGEGSRLTVL.